This T cell receptor (beta chain) derives from a study of shared clonotypes between healthy human individuals. Notes on this clone: Its antigen is unidentified.

From germline, CDR1 is MNHEY and CDR2 SVGAGI. J was trimmed by 6 bases and V by 5 bases; bases with no gene match: 1. The CDR3 has 11 amino acids. Sorted subsets were amplified in replicate PCRs using approximately 0.2 ug DNA, 30,000 to 35,000 T cell genomes. Source study methods: From ImmunoSEQ came sequences covering only the junction and carrying no quality scores, so filtering differed. Assay: immunoSEQ multiplex PCR; the TCRdb copy retains only in-frame clones and omits some. D and trimming come from the DNA, and the V and J calls and clone size come from that table. The sample has about 1 million clones; about 75% are singletons. Regarding the study as a whole: The naive CD4 repertoires of a few donors were compared, and approximately 5.3% of clonotypes were shared.

The rearrangement links TRBV6-5 to TRBJ2-7; TRBD1 agrees at 7 bases. This TCR derives from a man aged 18 to 29 in good health. The sequenced sample was memory CD4+ T cells sorted from blood. The sample's subset: CD45RA-negative fraction. The CDR3: CASSRDSEQYF. The CDR3 DNA sequence: TGTGCCAGCAGTCGGGACAGCGAGCAGTACTTC.